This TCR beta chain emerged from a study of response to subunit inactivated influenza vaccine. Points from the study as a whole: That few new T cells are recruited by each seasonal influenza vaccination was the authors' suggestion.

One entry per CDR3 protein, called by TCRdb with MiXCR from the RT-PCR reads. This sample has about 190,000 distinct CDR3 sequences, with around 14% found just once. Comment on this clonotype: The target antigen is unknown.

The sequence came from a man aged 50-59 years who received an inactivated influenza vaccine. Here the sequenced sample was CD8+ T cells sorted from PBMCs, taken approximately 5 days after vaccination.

CDR3 sequence: CASSPIAGGGNNEQFF. In nucleotides, the CDR3 is TGTGCCAGCAGCCCAATAGCAGGGGGGGGCAACAATGAGCAGTTCTTC. The chain couples TRBV13 to TRBJ2-1; D could derive from TRBD1 or TRBD2 (7 bases each). Per the germline V gene, CDR1 is PRHDT and CDR2 is FYEKMQ (reference sequence). The CDR3 length is 16 residues. V lost 5 bases and J 5 bases, leaving 19 bases between the germline ends.